This TCR beta chain stems from a study of quantifying T cell responses using KT2 cells. As for the study in general: cDNA was made from DNase-treated RNA using alpha and beta constant primers. The second PCR was a qPCR stopped at a predetermined fluorescence threshold.

A single-stranded UMI oligo with SP2 sequence was ligated to cDNA 3' ends. An equimolar mix of RC1.1 and RC1.2 primed the beta chain across TRBC1 and TRBC2. One entry per CDR3 protein, called by TCRdb with MiXCR from the UMI-ligation and nested PCR reads. This sample yields around 56,000 distinct CDR3 sequences, of which around 12% are seen a single time; under 10% belongs to the top ten. Trimming shortened V by 1 base and J by 1 base, and 14 bases separated the two germline ends. This CDR3 is built from 17 residues. CDR1 is SEHNR, CDR2 FQNEAQ, per germline (reference sequence). The sample is PBMC spiked with counted cells of clone KT2. This clonotype was counted many times.

This TCR was recovered from a human donor. Sequencing was performed on PBMCs spiked with cells of the T cell clone KT2. The chain couples TRBV7-9 to TRBJ1-5; D gene unclear. The CDR3, as DNA: TGTGCCAGCAGCTTAGACCCCACTAGGGAGAGCAATCAGCCCCAGCATTTT. It is translated as CASSLDPTRESNQPQHF.